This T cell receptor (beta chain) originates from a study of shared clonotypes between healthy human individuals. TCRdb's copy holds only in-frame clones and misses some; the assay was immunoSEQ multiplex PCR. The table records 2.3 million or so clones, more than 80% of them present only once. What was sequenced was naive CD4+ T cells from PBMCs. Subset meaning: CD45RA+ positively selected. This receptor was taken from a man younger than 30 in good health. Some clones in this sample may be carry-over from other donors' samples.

CDR3 in amino acids: CAISQAGTSGTGDGELFF. CDR3 DNA: TGTGCCATCAGCCAGGCCGGGACTAGCGGGACCGGGGACGGGGAGCTGTTTTTT. The V and J genes are TRBV10-3 and TRBJ2-2, with 13 positions matching TRBD2. Germline lookup yields CDR1 ENHRY and CDR2 SYGVKD. This CDR3 spans 18 amino acids. V was clipped by 6 bases and J by 7 bases; unmatched bases: 14.